The entry below describes one TCR beta chain. Its antigen is unidentified. This CDR3 region has 17 residues. CDR1 is SGDLS, CDR2 YYNGEE, per germline. Trimming removed 4 bases from V and 4 bases from J; junction bases left unmatched: 12. This entry is derived from a study of cytomegalovirus exposure and HLA in healthy donors. Findings and limits, study-wide: Reportedly, TCR beta sequences accurately predicted HLA-A and HLA-B alleles in most subjects.

The PCR contained 60 Vbeta and 13 Jbeta primers. Per the original data handling: The count from a later analysis was about 80 million unique TCR beta chains, some 12 million of them shared. Clones were sequenced by immunoSEQ multiplex PCR, and TCRdb holds only the in-frame ones, with some missing. That table supplies the V and J calls and clone size; D and trimming were determined from the DNA. Among 150,000 to 200,000 clones listed, roughly 88% were seen once. This TCR derives from a man aged 18 to 30 in good health and CMV-seropositive. The chain links TRBV9 to TRBJ2-1; 9 bases map to TRBD2. The sequenced sample consisted of PBMCs. The CDR3 nucleotides are TGTGCCAGCAGCCCTCAGCCATTTAGCGGGGGTTACAATGAGCAGTTCTTC. It yields the protein CASSPQPFSGGYNEQFF.